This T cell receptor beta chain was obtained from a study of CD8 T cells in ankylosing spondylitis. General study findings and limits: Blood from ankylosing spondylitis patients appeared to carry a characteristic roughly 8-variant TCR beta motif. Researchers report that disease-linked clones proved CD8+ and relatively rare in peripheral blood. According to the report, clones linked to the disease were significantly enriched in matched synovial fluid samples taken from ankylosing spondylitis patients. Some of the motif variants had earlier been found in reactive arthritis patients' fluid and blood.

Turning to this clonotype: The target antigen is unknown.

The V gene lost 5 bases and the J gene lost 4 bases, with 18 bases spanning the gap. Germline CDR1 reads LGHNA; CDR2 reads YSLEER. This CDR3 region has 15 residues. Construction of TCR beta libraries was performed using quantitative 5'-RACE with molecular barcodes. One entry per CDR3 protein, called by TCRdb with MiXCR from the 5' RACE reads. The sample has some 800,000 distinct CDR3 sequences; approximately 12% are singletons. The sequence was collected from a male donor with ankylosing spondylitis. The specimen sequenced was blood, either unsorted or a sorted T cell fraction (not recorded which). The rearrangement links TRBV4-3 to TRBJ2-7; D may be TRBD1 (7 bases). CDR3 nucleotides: TGCGCCAGCAGCGGGAGGACAGGAGAACCTTACGAGCAGTACTTC. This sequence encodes CASSGRTGEPYEQYF.